This record looks at one T cell receptor beta chain sequence and its context. Method: immunoSEQ multiplex PCR; TCRdb's copy keeps in-frame clones and lacks some. The data contain millions of clones, around 94% of them singletons. The sample comes from a study of shared clonotypes between healthy human individuals. Those who donated, Caucasian adults without exception, all lived in Nashville, Tennessee. Per germline, CDR1 MNHEY and CDR2 SMNVEV (reference sequence). This CDR3 has 15 residues. Trimming stripped 4 bases from V and 0 bases from J, with 10 bases between. The TCR was taken from a man between 18 and 35 years old in good health. This chain joins TRBV27 and TRBJ1-5, with D perhaps matching TRBD1 (6 bases). Sequencing input: naive CD4+ T cells sorted from blood. Described subset: CD45RA+ positively selected. The CDR3 reads CASSSGTNSNQPQHF. The CDR3 coding sequence is TGTGCCAGCAGTTCCGGGACAAATAGCAATCAGCCCCAGCATTTT.